A single sample is the source of the 8 T cell receptor beta chains below, sequenced in a study of shared clonotypes between healthy human individuals. Some clones are missing from TCRdb's copy, which holds only in-frame ones; the method was immunoSEQ multiplex PCR. The sample lists 490,000 or so clones, 70% to 85% seen once, with approximately 12% in the top ten. The sequenced sample was PBMCs. These receptors originate from a woman aged 40-49 years in good health. Some clones in this sample may be carry-over from other donors' samples.

The rearrangement joins TRBV5-4 to TRBJ2-1; D may be TRBD1 or TRBD2 (5 bases each). The CDR3 length is 15 residues. The V gene's germline CDR1 is SGHNT and CDR2 YYREEE (reference sequence). The V end was cut by 5 bases, the J end by 2 bases, with 14 bases between. In nucleotides, the CDR3 is TGTGCCAGCAGGGGGGTTGGCAGCGCCTACAATGAGCAGTTCTTC. The encoded protein is CASRGVGSAYNEQFF.

Ten or more counts support this clone. The chain links TRBV7-8 to TRBJ1-5; 10 nucleotides agree with TRBD1. The J segment lost 0 bases and the V segment lost 4 bases, leaving 9 bases of the junction unmatched. The CDR3 is 18 amino acids. Looked up from germline, CDR1 is SGHVS and CDR2 is FQNEAQ. CDR3 residues: CASSSRDRGGYSNQPQHF. The CDR3 nucleotides read TGTGCCAGCAGCTCCCGGGACAGGGGAGGATATAGCAATCAGCCCCAGCATTTT.

This chain connects TRBV9 to TRBJ2-3; D possibly corresponds to TRBD1 (6 bases). V was clipped by 4 bases and J by 2 bases, with 17 bases between them. CDR1 SGDLS and CDR2 YYNGEE come from the germline V gene. The CDR3 is made up of 16 amino acids. CDR3 coding DNA: TGTGCCAGCAGCTCGAGTGGGGGCTCCATCACAGATACGCAGTATTTT. Translation: CASSSSGGSITDTQYF.

This chain connects TRBV4-1 to TRBJ1-2; maybe TRBD1 (5 bases). The V end was cut by 0 bases, the J end by 3 bases, with 11 bases between. The germline V gene has CDR1 MGHRA and CDR2 YSYEKL. CDR3 length: 15 residues. DNA of the CDR3: TGCGCCAGCAGCCAAGAAGGGGAGAAATACTATGGCTACACCTTC. Protein product: CASSQEGEKYYGYTF.

V and J are TRBV5-4 and TRBJ2-5; perhaps TRBD2 as D (6 bases). Trimming removed 4 bases from V and 10 bases from J, with 17 bases in between. Per the germline V gene, CDR1 is SGHNT and CDR2 is YYREEE (reference sequence). CDR3 length: 13 amino acids. The CDR3 coding sequence is TGTGCCAGCAGCCTAACCGGGGAGGAAAACCAGTACTTC. Translating it yields CASSLTGEENQYF.

V usage is TRBV5-1 and J usage is TRBJ1-2; tentative D call: TRBD1 (6 bases). The CDR3 sequence is 16 residues long. In germline, CDR1 is SGHRS, CDR2 YFSETQ. Trimming removed 3 bases at V and 0 bases at J, with 15 bases between. CDR3 DNA: TGCGCCAGCAGCTGGACCGGGACACAACCTAACTATGGCTACACCTTC. Translating gives CASSWTGTQPNYGYTF.

J is TRBJ2-7 and V is TRBV18, with D hard to call. The germline V gene has CDR1 KGHSH and CDR2 LQKENI. The V and J ends lost 5 bases and 5 bases respectively, with 10 bases between them. The CDR3 has 12 amino acids. The CDR3 nucleotides are TGTGCCAGCTCAAACCAGGTCAACGAGCAGTACTTC. Residues: CASSNQVNEQYF.

The sample holds a few counts of this clone. The chain joins TRBV9 to TRBJ2-1, with no clear D. The V end lost 0 bases, the J end lost 0 bases, and 10 bases lay between the germline ends. Looked up from germline, CDR1 is SGDLS and CDR2 is YYNGEE. The CDR3 loop spans 16 amino acids. This CDR3 is CASSVGGRSSYNEQFF. In nucleotides, the CDR3 is TGTGCCAGCAGCGTAGGCGGAAGGAGCTCCTACAATGAGCAGTTCTTC.